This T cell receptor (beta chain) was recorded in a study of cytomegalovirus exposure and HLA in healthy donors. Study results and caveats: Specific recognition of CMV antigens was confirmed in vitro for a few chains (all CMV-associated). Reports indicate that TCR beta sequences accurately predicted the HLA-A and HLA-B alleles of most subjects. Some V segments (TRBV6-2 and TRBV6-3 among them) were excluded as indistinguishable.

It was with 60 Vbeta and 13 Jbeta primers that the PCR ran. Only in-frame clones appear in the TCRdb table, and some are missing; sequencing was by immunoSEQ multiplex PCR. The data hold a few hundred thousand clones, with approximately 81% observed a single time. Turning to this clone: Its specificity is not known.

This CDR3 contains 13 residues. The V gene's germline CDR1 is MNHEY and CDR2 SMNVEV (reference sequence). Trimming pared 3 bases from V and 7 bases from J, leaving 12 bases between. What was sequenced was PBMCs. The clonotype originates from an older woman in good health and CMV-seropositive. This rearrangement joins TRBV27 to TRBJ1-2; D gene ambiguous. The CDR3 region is CASSFTASGGYTF. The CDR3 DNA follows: TGTGCCAGCAGTTTTACGGCCAGCGGTGGCTACACCTTC.